This is a list of T cell receptor beta chains from one sample in a study of T cell changes during pregnancy in multiple sclerosis. Only in-frame clones appear in the TCRdb table, and some are missing; sequencing was by immunoSEQ multiplex PCR. The sample has about 70,000 clones, 90% to 95% seen once. This specimen was peripheral blood, taken in the third trimester of pregnancy. Receptors originate from a female donor with multiple sclerosis, enrolled in a pregnancy study. The CDR3 runs from the conserved cysteine through the conserved F or W. Fields, in order: D gene, J gene, clone size, V gene, CDR3 protein, CDR3 DNA. D genes are given only for firm matches. Not every row has a clone size; where given, it reads once, few, many or a size class.

D gene: TRBD2; J gene: TRBJ2-5; clone size: -; V gene: TRBV29-1; CDR3 protein: CSVELLAGVQETQYF; CDR3 DNA: TGCAGCGTTGAACTGCTAGCGGGGGTCCAAGAGACCCAGTACTTC
D gene: TRBD1; J gene: TRBJ2-7; clone size: -; V gene: TRBV4-3; CDR3 protein: CASSLQGAYEQYF; CDR3 DNA: TGCGCCAGCAGCCTACAGGGGGCCTACGAGCAGTACTTC
D gene: TRBD1; J gene: TRBJ1-1; clone size: -; V gene: TRBV30; CDR3 protein: CAWSVGQGVEAFF; CDR3 DNA: TGTGCCTGGAGTGTAGGACAGGGGGTGGAAGCTTTCTTT
D gene: -; J gene: TRBJ1-5; clone size: -; V gene: TRBV28; CDR3 protein: CASSLEAGGNQPQHF; CDR3 DNA: TGTGCCAGCAGTTTAGAAGCCGGGGGGAATCAGCCCCAGCATTTT
D gene: -; J gene: TRBJ1-2; clone size: few; V gene: TRBV5-1; CDR3 protein: CASSLNRPTDNYGYTF; CDR3 DNA: TGCGCCAGCAGCTTGAATCGTCCCACAGATAACTATGGCTACACCTTC
D gene: TRBD1; J gene: TRBJ1-4; clone size: -; V gene: TRBV18; CDR3 protein: CASSPIQGGPQNEKLFF; CDR3 DNA: TGTGCCAGCTCACCCATCCAGGGGGGCCCCCAGAATGAAAAACTGTTTTTT
D gene: -; J gene: TRBJ2-3; clone size: -; V gene: TRBV7-8; CDR3 protein: CASSPRQDTQYF; CDR3 DNA: TGTGCCAGCAGCCCCAGACAGGATACGCAGTATTTT
D gene: TRBD1; J gene: TRBJ1-2; clone size: -; V gene: TRBV19; CDR3 protein: CASSMGAGTGGANGYTF; CDR3 DNA: TGTGCCAGTAGTATGGGGGCGGGGACAGGGGGCGCGAATGGCTACACCTTC
D gene: TRBD2; J gene: TRBJ2-3; clone size: -; V gene: TRBV7-2; CDR3 protein: CASSFLAGGLGDTQYF; CDR3 DNA: TGTGCCAGCAGCTTCTTGGCGGGGGGCCTGGGAGATACGCAGTATTTT
D gene: -; J gene: TRBJ1-1; clone size: -; V gene: TRBV7-2; CDR3 protein: CASSSRQNTEAFF; CDR3 DNA: TGTGCCAGCAGCTCACGACAGAACACTGAAGCTTTCTTT
D gene: -; J gene: TRBJ1-6; clone size: -; V gene: TRBV5-1; CDR3 protein: CASSLEQGSSPLHF; CDR3 DNA: TGCGCCAGCAGCTTGGAACAGGGTTCCTCACCCCTCCACTTT
D gene: -; J gene: TRBJ1-6; clone size: -; V gene: TRBV6-6; CDR3 protein: CASRTGGVGNSPLHF; CDR3 DNA: TGTGCCAGCAGGACTGGAGGAGTTGGTAATTCACCCCTCCACTTT
D gene: TRBD2; J gene: TRBJ2-7; clone size: -; V gene: TRBV7-6; CDR3 protein: CASSSGLAGGSYEQYF; CDR3 DNA: TGTGCCAGCAGCTCGGGACTAGCGGGGGGCTCCTACGAGCAGTACTTC
D gene: TRBD1; J gene: TRBJ1-2; clone size: -; V gene: TRBV7-8; CDR3 protein: CASSLGSGTGPYGYTF; CDR3 DNA: TGTGCCAGCAGCTTAGGTTCGGGGACAGGGCCATACGGCTACACCTTC
D gene: TRBD1; J gene: TRBJ2-5; clone size: -; V gene: TRBV4-3; CDR3 protein: CASSQTGSRETQYF; CDR3 DNA: TGCGCCAGCAGCCAGACAGGGTCCAGAGAGACCCAGTACTTC
D gene: -; J gene: TRBJ2-3; clone size: -; V gene: TRBV7-2; CDR3 protein: CASSPTTDTQYF; CDR3 DNA: TGTGCCAGCAGCCCTACCACAGATACGCAGTATTTT
D gene: -; J gene: TRBJ1-2; clone size: once; V gene: TRBV5-4; CDR3 protein: CASSLGGNNYGYTF; CDR3 DNA: TGTGCCAGCAGCTTAGGAGGGAATAACTATGGCTACACCTTC
D gene: -; J gene: TRBJ2-5; clone size: once; V gene: TRBV7-9; CDR3 protein: CASSLLQGETQYF; CDR3 DNA: TGTGCCAGCAGCTTACTCCAGGGAGAGACCCAGTACTTC
D gene: TRBD2; J gene: TRBJ2-7; clone size: -; V gene: TRBV6-1; CDR3 protein: CATYFGRSGSYEQYF; CDR3 DNA: TGTGCCACCTACTTCGGCAGAAGCGGGAGCTACGAGCAGTACTTC
D gene: TRBD1; J gene: TRBJ1-1; clone size: -; V gene: TRBV7-2; CDR3 protein: CASSSQGAGVTEAFF; CDR3 DNA: TGTGCCAGCAGCTCACAGGGGGCCGGAGTTACTGAAGCTTTCTTT
D gene: -; J gene: TRBJ2-3; clone size: -; V gene: TRBV7-2; CDR3 protein: CASSLPGGSTDTQYF; CDR3 DNA: TGTGCCAGCAGCTTACCAGGGGGGAGCACAGATACGCAGTATTTT
D gene: -; J gene: TRBJ2-1; clone size: -; V gene: TRBV7-2; CDR3 protein: CASSLDRAGYNEQFF; CDR3 DNA: TGTGCCAGCAGCTTAGACAGGGCGGGCTACAATGAGCAGTTCTTC
D gene: -; J gene: TRBJ2-7; clone size: -; V gene: TRBV5-4; CDR3 protein: CASSFQGGSYEQYF; CDR3 DNA: TGTGCCAGCAGTTTTCAGGGGGGTTCCTACGAGCAGTACTTC
D gene: -; J gene: TRBJ1-2; clone size: -; V gene: TRBV6-1; CDR3 protein: CASREPPTSGYTF; CDR3 DNA: TGTGCCAGCAGGGAGCCACCGACGAGTGGCTACACCTTC
D gene: -; J gene: TRBJ1-4; clone size: few; V gene: TRBV13; CDR3 protein: CASSLGGERGKLFF; CDR3 DNA: TGTGCCAGCAGCCTCGGGGGGGAGAGGGGAAAACTGTTTTTT
D gene: TRBD1; J gene: TRBJ2-1; clone size: -; V gene: TRBV4-2; CDR3 protein: CASSQLGKGAYNEQFF; CDR3 DNA: TGTGCCAGCAGCCAGCTCGGGAAGGGGGCGTACAATGAGCAGTTCTTC